One sample yielded the 28 T cell receptor beta chains listed below, sequenced in a study of T cells in Graves' hyperthyroidism and ophthalmopathy. Regions amplified from RNA transcripts were the TCR beta CDR3 regions. An initial round of RT-PCR targeting the TCR CDR3 relied on the HTBI primer set. TCRdb reprocessed the multiplex PCR reads via MiXCR and lists one record per CDR3 protein. Found here are about 560,000 distinct CDR3 sequences, around 17% of them singletons; the top ten hold 15% to 20%. Sample: blood. The source is a woman younger than 35 with Graves' hyperthyroidism.

The chain links TRBV4-2 to TRBJ2-1; possibly TRBD2 for D (6 bases). Germline lookup yields CDR1 LGHNA and CDR2 YNFKEQ. This CDR3 region has 15 residues. V lost 0 bases, J lost 7 bases, and 13 bases lay in between. The CDR3 here is CASSQEAGPSNEQFF. The CDR3 DNA is TGTGCCAGCAGCCAAGAGGCGGGGCCCTCGAATGAGCAGTTCTTC.

The J gene is TRBJ2-3, the V gene TRBV9; a weak D match, TRBD2 (6 bases). The CDR3 covers 13 residues. CDR1 SGDLS and CDR2 YYNGEE come from the germline V gene. Trimming cost V 3 bases and J 6 bases, with 11 bases left between them. The CDR3 DNA reads as TGTGCCAGCAGCGCCGGGACTGTCGATACGCAGTATTTT. Translated: CASSAGTVDTQYF.

This clonotype was counted between two and nine times. The V gene is TRBV4-2, the J gene TRBJ2-3; the D gene is possibly TRBD2 (5 bases). The CDR3 sequence is 16 residues long. Trimming left V 0 bases short and J 1 base short, with 11 bases between. Germline V gene lookup returns CDR1 LGHNA and CDR2 YNFKEQ. The CDR3 sequence: CASSQDHGSGTDTQYF. The CDR3 region has the DNA TGTGCCAGCAGCCAAGATCATGGTAGCGGCACAGATACGCAGTATTTT.

The chain combines TRBV2 with TRBJ2-5; 10 bases fit TRBD2. The ends lost 6 bases at V and 1 base at J; junction bases unmatched: 8. Germline values: CDR1 SNHLY, CDR2 FYNNEI. CDR3 size: 16 residues. This CDR3 is CASSRVSGRSQETQYF. The CDR3, as DNA: TGTGCCAGCAGCCGAGTTAGCGGGAGGTCCCAAGAGACCCAGTACTTC.

This clonotype was observed many times. The rearrangement joins TRBV7-2 to TRBJ2-7; 8 nucleotides agree with TRBD1. This CDR3 is 15 amino acids long. Germline loops: CDR1 SGHTA, CDR2 FQGNSA. V shed 1 base and J 7 bases; nucleotides not matched to a gene: 9. CDR3 DNA sequence: TGTGCCAGCAGCTTAGGGGGACAGGACCTTAGGGAGCAGTACTTC. It encodes CASSLGGQDLREQYF. The full variable domain, rest sourced from reference TRBV7-2 and TRBJ2-7, is GAGVSQSPSNKVTEKGKDVELRCDPISGHTALYWYRQSLGQGLEFLIYFQGNSAPDKSGLPSDRFSAERTGGSVSTLTIQRTQQEDSAVYLCASSLGGQDLREQYFGPGTRLTVT.

The V and J genes are TRBV15 and TRBJ1-2; D is ambiguous. V was clipped by 0 bases and J by 1 base, with 15 bases between them. This CDR3 region has 17 residues. Germline V gives CDR1 LNHNV, CDR2 YYDKDF (reference sequence). CDR3 region: CATSRDHSSIYNYGYTF. The CDR3 DNA sequence: TGTGCCACCAGCAGAGACCACAGCTCGATATATAACTATGGCTACACCTTC. Full variable domain (outside the CDR3, taken from reference TRBV15 and TRBJ1-2): DAMVIQNPRYQVTQFGKPVTLSCSQTLNHNVMYWYQQKSSQAPKLLFHYYDKDFNNEADTPDNFQSRRPNTSFCFLDIRSPGLGDTAMYLCATSRDHSSIYNYGYTFGSGTRLTVV.

The V call is TRBV20-1, the J call TRBJ2-1, with D perhaps matching TRBD1 (5 bases). The V and J ends lost 0 bases and 10 bases respectively, with 19 bases between them. The germline CDR1 and CDR2 sequences are DFQATT and SNEGSKA (reference sequence). The CDR3 totals 15 residues. CDR3 region: CSARDLGEALEEQFF. In DNA, the CDR3 is TGCAGTGCTAGAGATCTAGGGGAAGCTTTGGAGGAGCAGTTCTTC.

This clonotype was picked up many times. J is TRBJ1-1 and V is TRBV19; TRBD1 agrees at 7 bases. The CDR3 has 14 residues. V gave up 3 bases and J gave up 11 bases; unmatched junction bases: 12. CDR1 is LNHDA, CDR2 SQIVND, per germline (reference sequence). The CDR3 DNA follows: TGTGCCAGTAGTATCCCTACAGGGGCCCCGTGGGCTTTCTTT. It specifies CASSIPTGAPWAFF.

The sample holds a few counts of this clonotype. This chain joins TRBV9 and TRBJ2-2, with a weak D call TRBD1 (6 bases). This CDR3 contains 15 residues. Germline V lookup: CDR1 SGDLS, CDR2 YYNGEE. Trimming took off 0 bases at V and 6 bases at J, with 12 bases between the two ends. The CDR3 here is CASSVASGAAGELFF. As DNA, the CDR3 is TGTGCCAGCAGCGTAGCTTCAGGGGCAGCCGGGGAGCTGTTTTTT.

The sample holds many counts of this clonotype. This chain connects TRBV20-1 to TRBJ2-7; 9 positions agree with TRBD1. The germline V gene has CDR1 DFQATT and CDR2 SNEGSKA (reference sequence). V lost 8 bases, J lost 3 bases, and 5 bases stayed unmatched. The CDR3 sequence is 12 residues long. CDR3 nucleotide sequence: TGCAGTCCCGACAGGGGGAACTACGAGCAGTACTTC. This codes for CSPDRGNYEQYF.

In this sample, this clonotype turned up many times. Written as DNA, the CDR3 is TGTGCCAGCAGCAGACAGGGTCCCTACGAGCAGTACTTC. Its protein is CASSRQGPYEQYF. The chain carries TRBV12-3 or TRBV12-4 and TRBJ2-7; 7 bases line up with TRBD1. The CDR3 runs 13 residues. The V segment lost 6 bases and the J segment 2 bases; nucleotides outside the gene matches: 4.

This clonotype was seen more than once but under ten times. The CDR3 DNA follows: TGTGCCAGCAGCTTATTCGGAACTGGGGGGCCTCGGGAGCAGTTCTTC. This translates into CASSLFGTGGPREQFF. The chain combines TRBV13 with TRBJ2-1; tentatively, D is TRBD1 or TRBD2 (6 bases each). Looked up from germline, CDR1 is PRHDT and CDR2 is FYEKMQ (reference sequence). The CDR3 loop spans 16 amino acids. V was clipped by 2 bases and J by 10 bases, with 21 bases between them.

This clonotype was observed a handful of times. In DNA, the CDR3 is TGTGCCAGCAGCCACCATAGCGGGGGGGGCACAGATACGCAGTATTTT. Protein: CASSHHSGGGTDTQYF. The chain recombines TRBV4-2 with TRBJ2-3; TRBD2 agrees at 11 bases. Germline loops: CDR1 LGHNA, CDR2 YNFKEQ. The CDR3 covers 16 residues. V was pared by 3 bases and J by 1 base, with 3 bases of the junction left unmatched.

This clonotype was picked up a small number of times. The V call is TRBV7-2, the J call TRBJ2-5, with 7 positions matching TRBD1. This CDR3 has 15 amino acids. Germline-derived CDR1 and CDR2 are SGHTA and FQGNSA. The J segment lost 5 bases and the V segment lost 2 bases, leaving 8 bases of the junction unmatched. The CDR3 DNA follows: TGTGCCAGCAGCTTAATGGGACAGCCAGGGGAGACCCAGTACTTC. Translation: CASSLMGQPGETQYF.

This clonotype was seen at least ten times. This chain links TRBV3-1 with TRBJ2-5; 7 bases are shared with TRBD2. V trimming: 0 bases; J trimming: 4 bases; junction bases outside the gene matches: 5. The germline V gene encodes CDR1 LGHDT and CDR2 YNNKEL (reference sequence). The CDR3 extends over 15 amino acids. In DNA, the CDR3 is TGTGCCAGCAGCCAAGATAGTCTAGCGGCAGAGACCCAGTACTTC. Encoded protein: CASSQDSLAAETQYF.

This clonotype was counted between two and nine times. The chain has TRBV15 and TRBJ1-5; tentative D call: TRBD1 (6 bases). Trimming shortened V by 0 bases and J by 6 bases, and 12 bases separated the two germline ends. Germline values: CDR1 LNHNV, CDR2 YYDKDF (reference sequence). The CDR3 is made up of 15 amino acids. The CDR3 DNA sequence: TGTGCCACCAGCAGAGATAAAGGGGGAGCTCAGCCCCAGCATTTT. Translation: CATSRDKGGAQPQHF.

In its sample, this clonotype was seen a few times. CDR3 residues: CSAPPGTSSEQYF. CDR3 coding DNA: TGCAGTGCTCCTCCCGGGACTAGCTCCGAGCAGTACTTC. This chain joins TRBV20-1 and TRBJ2-7, with 9 bases aligning to TRBD2. The CDR3 is 13 residues long. CDR1 and CDR2 (germline): DFQATT, SNEGSKA (reference sequence). V shed 5 bases and J 6 bases; nucleotides not matched to a gene: 8.

This clonotype was counted many times. Here the CDR3 reads CASSGPTGGYYGYTF. The CDR3 nucleotides read TGTGCCAGCAGTGGTCCGACAGGGGGGTATTATGGCTACACCTTC. The rearrangement joins TRBV28 to TRBJ1-2, with 9 nucleotides matching TRBD1. CDR3 size: 15 residues. Trimming cost V 5 bases and J 5 bases; bases outside gene matches: 9. The germline CDR1 and CDR2 sequences are MDHEN and SYDVKM.

With regard to this clonotype: A read error may be the cause here, since a much bigger clone is one base away. The gene calls are TRBV9 and TRBJ2-1; D perhaps matches TRBD2 (6 bases). CDR3 size: 14 residues. Trimming pared 3 bases from V and 10 bases from J, leaving 17 bases between. The germline V gene encodes CDR1 SGDLS and CDR2 YYNGEE. CDR3 bases: TGTGCCAGCAGCGCGGGACTGAAAAGTTACGAGCAGTTCTTC. This sequence encodes CASSAGLKSYEQFF.

This clonotype came up many times. This sequence joins TRBV12-3 or TRBV12-4 and TRBJ2-5, with D hard to call. V was trimmed by 2 bases and J by 1 base, leaving 5 bases between them. The CDR3 extends over 13 amino acids. CDR3 nucleotides: TGTGCCAGCAGTTTATTGGGCCAAGAGACCCAGTACTTC. Translating gives CASSLLGQETQYF.

The CDR3 is CASSRTRAGNTEAFF. CDR3 DNA sequence: TGCGCCAGCAGCCGAACTAGGGCTGGGAACACTGAAGCTTTCTTT. The chain has TRBV5-1 and TRBJ1-1; D not resolved. The CDR3 spans 15 residues. V was shortened by 4 bases and J by 1 base, with 14 bases between the two germline ends. CDR1 is SGHRS and CDR2 is YFSETQ in the germline V gene.

The J gene is TRBJ2-7, the V gene TRBV29-1; 7 nucleotides match TRBD2. Germline CDR1 and CDR2: SQVTM and ANQGSEA. This CDR3 has 13 residues. The V segment lost 3 bases and the J segment 3 bases; nucleotides outside the gene matches: 5. The CDR3 reads CSVEGGGVYEQYF. The CDR3 DNA follows: TGCAGCGTTGAGGGCGGGGGAGTCTACGAGCAGTACTTC.

The sample holds many counts of this clonotype. The gene calls are TRBV7-2 and TRBJ2-3; no clear D gene. In germline, CDR1 is SGHTA, CDR2 FQGNSA. There are 15 residues in the CDR3. The V end was cut by 3 bases, the J end by 0 bases, with 10 bases between. The CDR3 sequence: CASSFIGRSTDTQYF. In DNA, the CDR3 is TGTGCCAGCAGCTTTATCGGAAGAAGCACAGATACGCAGTATTTT.

The chain carries TRBV19 and TRBJ2-7; 8 bases fit TRBD1. Germline V lookup: CDR1 LNHDA, CDR2 SQIVND (reference sequence). This CDR3 region has 14 residues. V shed 5 bases and J 7 bases; nucleotides not matched to a gene: 10. In DNA, the CDR3 is TGTGCCAGTAGTTCTGGACAGGGAAGTGGTGAGCAGTACTTC. Amino acids: CASSSGQGSGEQYF.

This clonotype was seen only a few times. The chain uses TRBV7-9 and TRBJ2-7, with D possibly matching TRBD2 (5 bases). The germline V gene has CDR1 SEHNR and CDR2 FQNEAQ (reference sequence). V was pared by 5 bases and J by 3 bases, with 14 bases between. This CDR3 contains 14 residues. The CDR3 protein is CASSLAGILYEQYF. As DNA, the CDR3 is TGTGCCAGCAGCCTGGCCGGGATACTCTACGAGCAGTACTTC.

This clonotype was recorded many times. The chain is built from TRBV11-1 and TRBJ1-2; D remains unclear. This CDR3 comprises 13 residues. Germline lookup yields CDR1 SGHAT and CDR2 FQDESV (reference sequence). Deletions cut 5 bases from V and 8 bases from J, with 15 bases between. The CDR3: CASSLDHLEGYTF. CDR3 bases: TGTGCCAGCAGCCTGGACCACTTGGAGGGCTACACCTTC.

This clonotype has a handful of counts. This sequence joins TRBV18 and TRBJ1-2, with 8 bases that match TRBD1. Germline V CDR1 and CDR2: KGHSH, LQKENI. CDR3 size: 18 residues. V dropped 6 bases and J dropped 1; count of bases not matched to a gene: 16. The CDR3 nucleotides are TGTGCCAGCTCGCTAACCAGGGGGCTTAAAGTCCTTAACTATGGCTACACCTTC. Its translation is CASSLTRGLKVLNYGYTF.

The chain joins TRBV6-6 to TRBJ1-1, with a possible D match to TRBD1 (5 bases). Trimming left V 0 bases short and J 11 bases short, with 22 bases between. CDR1 is MNHNY, CDR2 SVGAGI, per germline (reference sequence). This CDR3 comprises 16 residues. DNA of the CDR3: TGTGCCAGCAGTTACTCGACCAGTGTCGGGAGCGGGGGGGCTTTCTTT. Its protein is CASSYSTSVGSGGAFF.